This is a list of T cell receptor beta chains from one sample in a study of Ad26.COV2.S vaccination and SARS-CoV-2 variants. Sequencing was performed with immunoSEQ multiplex PCR; in TCRdb, only in-frame clones are kept and a portion is missing. This sample has around 100,000 clones; more than 65% occur once, and the top ten carry about a sixth. Source: peripheral blood, taken after recovery from COVID-19. The receptor source for this set is a human donor who had recovered from COVID-19. The CDR3 runs from the conserved cysteine through the conserved F or W. Each record gives: D gene, J gene, V gene, clone size, CDR3 protein, CDR3 DNA. The D gene is left open where the match is weak. A row's size may be missing; if present it is once, few, many or a size class.

D: TRBD2
J: TRBJ2-7
V: TRBV7-2
size: few
CDR3: CASSLVNLAGGSEQYF
DNA: TGTGCCAGCAGCTTAGTAAACCTAGCGGGAGGAAGCGAGCAGTACTTC

D: -
J: TRBJ1-2
V: TRBV27
size: -
CDR3: CASSLSGRGTFYGYTF
DNA: TGTGCCAGCAGTTTATCGGGGAGGGGGACATTCTATGGCTACACCTTC

D: -
J: TRBJ1-3
V: TRBV7-9
size: -
CDR3: CASSGRAASSGNTIYF
DNA: TGTGCCAGCAGCGGTAGAGCAGCTTCCTCTGGAAACACCATATATTTT

D: TRBD2
J: TRBJ2-1
V: TRBV24-1
size: -
CDR3: CATSIGLAGVGEQFF
DNA: TGTGCCACCAGTATTGGACTAGCGGGAGTTGGTGAGCAGTTCTTC

D: TRBD1
J: TRBJ1-5
V: TRBV12-5
size: many
CDR3: CASGWDRDQPQHF
DNA: TGTGCTAGTGGCTGGGACAGAGATCAGCCCCAGCATTTT

D: -
J: TRBJ2-7
V: TRBV28
size: -
CDR3: CASARDLYEQYF
DNA: TGTGCCAGTGCCCGGGACCTCTACGAGCAGTACTTC

D: TRBD2
J: TRBJ2-7
V: TRBV5-4
size: -
CDR3: CASSSEGLAGAYEQYF
DNA: TGTGCCAGCAGCTCGGAGGGACTAGCGGGAGCCTACGAGCAGTACTTC

D: TRBD1
J: TRBJ2-7
V: TRBV6-5
size: -
CDR3: CASSPDLYRGRGYF
DNA: TGTGCCAGCAGCCCAGACCTATACAGGGGGCGAGGGTACTTC

D: -
J: TRBJ1-1
V: TRBV27
size: -
CDR3: CASAPRSKNTEAFF
DNA: TGTGCCAGCGCCCCCCGATCAAAGAACACTGAAGCTTTCTTT

D: -
J: TRBJ2-1
V: TRBV7-9
size: -
CDR3: CASSPRSVAHNEQFF
DNA: TGTGCCAGCAGCCCCCGGAGCGTCGCCCACAATGAGCAGTTCTTC

D: -
J: TRBJ1-2
V: TRBV28
size: -
CDR3: CASSPGVAFYGYTF
DNA: TGTGCCAGCAGCCCCGGGGTCGCATTCTATGGCTACACCTTC

D: -
J: TRBJ1-6
V: TRBV2
size: -
CDR3: CASRPPSGGYGVPLHF
DNA: TGTGCCAGCAGACCCCCATCCGGAGGCTATGGGGTGCCCCTCCACTTT

D: TRBD1
J: TRBJ2-7
V: TRBV2
size: few
CDR3: CASSDWGDRGSYEQYF
DNA: TGTGCCAGCAGTGATTGGGGTGACAGGGGGTCCTACGAGCAGTACTTC

D: TRBD1
J: TRBJ2-7
V: TRBV19
size: -
CDR3: CASSPDRGGYEQYF
DNA: TGTGCCAGTAGTCCCGACAGGGGCGGCTACGAGCAGTACTTC

D: TRBD1
J: TRBJ1-1
V: TRBV5-4
size: -
CDR3: CASSFTGGLDTEAFF
DNA: TGTGCCAGCAGCTTTACAGGGGGCCTCGACACTGAAGCTTTCTTT

D: TRBD1
J: TRBJ1-5
V: TRBV19
size: -
CDR3: CASRRTGYQPQHF
DNA: TGTGCCAGCAGAAGGACAGGCTACCAGCCCCAGCATTTT

D: -
J: TRBJ2-5
V: TRBV5-4
size: -
CDR3: CASSLSESQETQYF
DNA: TGTGCCAGCAGCTTGTCAGAGTCACAAGAGACCCAGTACTTC

D: -
J: TRBJ2-7
V: TRBV21-1
size: once
CDR3: CASRGGEQYF
DNA: TGTGCCAGCAGGGGGGGCGAGCAGTACTTC

D: -
J: TRBJ2-7
V: TRBV7-2
size: -
CDR3: CASSPDTSWYEQYF
DNA: TGTGCCAGCAGCCCAGATACTAGCTGGTACGAGCAGTACTTC

D: -
J: TRBJ2-6
V: TRBV28
size: -
CDR3: CASSLEGPGANVLTF
DNA: TGTGCCAGCAGTTTAGAGGGGCCTGGGGCCAACGTCCTGACTTTC

D: TRBD2
J: TRBJ2-5
V: TRBV10-3
size: -
CDR3: CAIAELAEKETQYF
DNA: TGTGCCATCGCCGAACTAGCGGAAAAAGAGACCCAGTACTTC

D: TRBD1
J: TRBJ1-1
V: TRBV6-6
size: -
CDR3: CASIKGQRNTEAFF
DNA: TGTGCCAGCATCAAGGGACAGAGGAACACTGAAGCTTTCTTT

D: -
J: TRBJ1-5
V: TRBV25-1
size: few
CDR3: CASSGQGNQPQHF
DNA: TGTGCCAGCAGTGGGCAGGGCAATCAGCCCCAGCATTTT

D: TRBD2
J: TRBJ2-3
V: TRBV11-3
size: -
CDR3: CASSSWTSGSLDTQYF
DNA: TGTGCCAGCAGCTCCTGGACTAGCGGGAGTTTGGATACGCAGTATTTT

D: TRBD1
J: TRBJ1-1
V: TRBV11-3
size: once
CDR3: CASRSQGARTEAFF
DNA: TGTGCCAGCAGGTCACAGGGGGCGCGCACTGAAGCTTTCTTT

D: -
J: TRBJ2-7
V: TRBV10-3
size: -
CDR3: CAISGTHEQYF
DNA: TGTGCCATCAGTGGGACTCACGAGCAGTACTTC

D: TRBD1
J: TRBJ1-2
V: TRBV6-5
size: -
CDR3: CASSRGQGYGYTF
DNA: TGTGCCAGCAGTCGGGGACAGGGCTATGGCTACACCTTC

D: TRBD2
J: TRBJ2-1
V: TRBV5-6
size: -
CDR3: CASSLAVELAGEIGNEQFF
DNA: TGTGCCAGCAGCTTGGCAGTGGAACTAGCGGGAGAGATCGGGAATGAGCAGTTCTTC

D: -
J: TRBJ1-2
V: TRBV7-2
size: -
CDR3: CASSLASREDGYTF
DNA: TGTGCCAGCAGCTTAGCGAGCAGGGAGGATGGCTACACCTTC

D: -
J: TRBJ2-7
V: TRBV5-8
size: once
CDR3: CASSLYDSVTSEQYF
DNA: TGTGCCAGCAGCTTGTATGATAGCGTTACTTCCGAGCAGTACTTC

D: -
J: TRBJ2-7
V: TRBV7-8
size: -
CDR3: CASSPTIGTNYEQYF
DNA: TGTGCCAGCAGCCCGACGATCGGGACCAACTACGAGCAGTACTTC

D: TRBD1
J: TRBJ2-3
V: TRBV4-2
size: once
CDR3: CASSQDTGEWGSDTQYF
DNA: TGTGCCAGCAGCCAAGATACAGGGGAGTGGGGTTCAGATACGCAGTATTTT

D: TRBD2
J: TRBJ2-5
V: TRBV6-4
size: -
CDR3: CASSDGLAGEETQYF
DNA: TGTGCCAGCAGTGACGGACTAGCGGGAGAGGAGACCCAGTACTTC

D: TRBD1
J: TRBJ1-2
V: TRBV19
size: -
CDR3: CASSRDRNSYGYTF
DNA: TGTGCCAGTAGTCGGGACAGGAATTCTTATGGCTACACCTTC

D: -
J: TRBJ1-2
V: TRBV3-1/TRBV3-2
size: -
CDR3: CASSQNFSLSGGSHSNYGYTF
DNA: TGTGCCAGCAGCCAAAACTTTTCGTTGAGCGGGGGATCCCACTCTAACTATGGCTACACCTTC

D: TRBD1
J: TRBJ1-2
V: TRBV4-3
size: -
CDR3: CASSQGQFDRGDNGYTF
DNA: TGCGCCAGCAGCCAAGGCCAGTTCGACAGGGGGGACAATGGCTACACCTTC

D: -
J: TRBJ1-3
V: TRBV9
size: -
CDR3: CASTEGSSSGNTIYF
DNA: TGTGCCAGCACGGAGGGGAGTTCCTCTGGAAACACCATATATTTT

D: -
J: TRBJ1-5
V: TRBV2
size: few
CDR3: CASRGETVYSNQPQHF
DNA: TGTGCCAGCAGGGGAGAGACAGTATATAGCAATCAGCCCCAGCATTTT

D: -
J: TRBJ1-2
V: TRBV28
size: -
CDR3: CASQVRVEGYTF
DNA: TGTGCCAGCCAGGTGAGGGTTGAAGGCTACACCTTC

D: TRBD1
J: TRBJ1-5
V: TRBV7-2
size: once
CDR3: CASSLRGQGNFGQPQHF
DNA: TGTGCCAGCAGCTTAAGAGGACAGGGGAATTTTGGGCAGCCCCAGCATTTT

D: -
J: TRBJ2-7
V: TRBV11-2
size: few
CDR3: CASSLDDRPHYEQYF
DNA: TGTGCCAGCAGCTTAGACGACAGACCTCATTACGAGCAGTACTTC